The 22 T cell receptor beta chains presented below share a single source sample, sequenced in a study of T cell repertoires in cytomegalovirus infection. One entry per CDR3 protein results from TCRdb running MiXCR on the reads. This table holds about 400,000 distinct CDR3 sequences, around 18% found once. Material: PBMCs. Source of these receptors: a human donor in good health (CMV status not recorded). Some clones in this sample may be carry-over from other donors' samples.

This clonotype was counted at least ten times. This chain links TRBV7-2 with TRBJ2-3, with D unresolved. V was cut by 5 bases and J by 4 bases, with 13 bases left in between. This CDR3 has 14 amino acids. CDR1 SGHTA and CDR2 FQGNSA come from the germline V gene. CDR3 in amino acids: CASSPDRGADTQYF. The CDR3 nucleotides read TGTGCCAGCAGCCCGGACCGTGGGGCAGATACGCAGTATTTT.

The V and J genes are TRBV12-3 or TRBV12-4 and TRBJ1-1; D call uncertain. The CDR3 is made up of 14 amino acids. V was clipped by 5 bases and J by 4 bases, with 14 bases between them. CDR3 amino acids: CASSPRVWGTEAFF. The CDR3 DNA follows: TGTGCCAGCAGTCCCCGGGTGTGGGGCACTGAAGCTTTCTTT.

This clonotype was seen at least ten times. CDR3 region: CASSLRRGGRVISYEQYF. Written as DNA, the CDR3 is TGTGCCAGCAGTTTACGCCGGGGGGGCCGTGTAATCTCCTACGAGCAGTACTTC. This rearrangement joins TRBV28 to TRBJ2-7; 8 bases map to TRBD2. V shed 2 bases, J shed 0 bases, and the junction held 12 bases outside the gene matches. Germline loops: CDR1 MDHEN, CDR2 SYDVKM. The CDR3 is made up of 18 amino acids.

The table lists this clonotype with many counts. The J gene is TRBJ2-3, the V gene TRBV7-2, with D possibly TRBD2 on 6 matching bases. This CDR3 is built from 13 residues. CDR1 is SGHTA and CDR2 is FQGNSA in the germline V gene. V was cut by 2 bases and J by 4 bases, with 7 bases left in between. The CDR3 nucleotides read TGTGCCAGCAGCTTACGCGGGGCAGATACGCAGTATTTT. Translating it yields CASSLRGADTQYF.

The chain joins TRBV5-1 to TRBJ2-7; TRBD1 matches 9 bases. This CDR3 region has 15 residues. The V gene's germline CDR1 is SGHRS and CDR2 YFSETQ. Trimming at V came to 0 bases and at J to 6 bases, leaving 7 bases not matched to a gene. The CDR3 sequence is CASSLGDRDRVEQYF. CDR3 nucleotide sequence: TGCGCCAGCAGCTTGGGGGACCGGGACAGGGTCGAGCAGTACTTC. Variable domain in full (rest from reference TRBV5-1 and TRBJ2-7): KAGVTQTPRYLIKTRGQQVTLSCSPISGHRSVSWYQQTPGQGLQFLFEYFSETQRNKGNFPGRFSGRQFSNSRSEMNVSTLELGDSALYLCASSLGDRDRVEQYFGPGTRLTVT.

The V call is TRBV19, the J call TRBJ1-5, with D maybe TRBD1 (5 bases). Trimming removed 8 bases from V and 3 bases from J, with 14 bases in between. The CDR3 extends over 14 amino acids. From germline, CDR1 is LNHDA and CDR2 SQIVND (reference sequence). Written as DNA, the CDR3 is TGTGCCAGTCCCGGGGGGGGAGTCAATCAGCCCCAGCATTTT. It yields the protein CASPGGGVNQPQHF.

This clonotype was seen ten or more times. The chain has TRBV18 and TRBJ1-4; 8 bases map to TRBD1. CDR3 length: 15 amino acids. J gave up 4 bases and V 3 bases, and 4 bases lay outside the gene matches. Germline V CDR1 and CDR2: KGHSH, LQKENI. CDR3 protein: CASSPPGQVNEKLFF. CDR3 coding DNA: TGTGCCAGCTCACCTCCGGGACAGGTTAATGAAAAACTGTTTTTT.

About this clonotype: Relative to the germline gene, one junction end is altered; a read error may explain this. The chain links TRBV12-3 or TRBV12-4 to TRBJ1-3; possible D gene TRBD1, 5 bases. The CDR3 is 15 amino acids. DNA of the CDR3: TGTGCCAACAGTGGGGGAGCAGATTCTGGAAACACCATATATTTT. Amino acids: CANSGGADSGNTIYF.

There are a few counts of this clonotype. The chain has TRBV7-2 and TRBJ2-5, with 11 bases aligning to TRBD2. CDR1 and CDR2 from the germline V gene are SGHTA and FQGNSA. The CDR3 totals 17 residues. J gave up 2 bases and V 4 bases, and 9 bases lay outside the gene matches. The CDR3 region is CASSSKLLAGVQETQYF. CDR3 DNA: TGTGCCAGCAGCTCGAAACTACTAGCGGGGGTACAAGAGACCCAGTACTTC.

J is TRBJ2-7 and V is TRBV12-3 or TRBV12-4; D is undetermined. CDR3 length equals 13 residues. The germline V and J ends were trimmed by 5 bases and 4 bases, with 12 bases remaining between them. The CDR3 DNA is TGTGCCAGCAGTCACCCGGGCCCTTACGAGCAGTACTTC. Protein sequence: CASSHPGPYEQYF.

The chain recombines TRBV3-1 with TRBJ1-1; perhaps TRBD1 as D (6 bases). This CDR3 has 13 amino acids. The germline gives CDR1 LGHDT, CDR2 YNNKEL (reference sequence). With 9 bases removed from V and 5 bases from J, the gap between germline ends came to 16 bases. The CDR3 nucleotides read TGTGCCAGGATAGGGAGGGGGGTGACTGAAGCTTTCTTT. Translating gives CARIGRGVTEAFF.

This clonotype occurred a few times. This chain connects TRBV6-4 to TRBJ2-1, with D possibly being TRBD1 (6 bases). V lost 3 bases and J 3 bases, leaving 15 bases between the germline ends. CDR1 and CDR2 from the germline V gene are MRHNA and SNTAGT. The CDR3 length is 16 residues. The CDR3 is CASSETQGTYYNEQFF. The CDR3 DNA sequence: TGTGCCAGCAGTGAGACACAGGGAACGTACTACAATGAGCAGTTCTTC.

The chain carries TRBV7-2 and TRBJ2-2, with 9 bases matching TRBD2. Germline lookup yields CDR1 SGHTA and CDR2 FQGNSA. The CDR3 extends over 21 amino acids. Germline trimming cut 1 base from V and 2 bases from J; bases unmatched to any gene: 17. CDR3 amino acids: CASSLVAFASGVRPNTGELFF. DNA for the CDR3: TGTGCCAGCAGCTTAGTAGCTTTCGCTAGCGGGGTCCGCCCTAACACCGGGGAGCTGTTTTTT.

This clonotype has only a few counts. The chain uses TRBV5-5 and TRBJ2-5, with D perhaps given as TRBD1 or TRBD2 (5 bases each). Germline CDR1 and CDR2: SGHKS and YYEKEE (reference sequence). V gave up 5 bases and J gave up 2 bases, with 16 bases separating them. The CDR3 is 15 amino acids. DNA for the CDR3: TGTGCCAGCAGTTCGCTCCCGGGACCTCAAGAGACCCAGTACTTC. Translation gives CASSSLPGPQETQYF.

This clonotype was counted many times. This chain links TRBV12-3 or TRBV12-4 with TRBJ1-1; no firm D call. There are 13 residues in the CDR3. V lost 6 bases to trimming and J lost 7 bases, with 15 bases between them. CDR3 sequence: CASSPNPQVEAFF. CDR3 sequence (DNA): TGTGCCAGCAGCCCCAACCCGCAAGTTGAAGCTTTCTTT.

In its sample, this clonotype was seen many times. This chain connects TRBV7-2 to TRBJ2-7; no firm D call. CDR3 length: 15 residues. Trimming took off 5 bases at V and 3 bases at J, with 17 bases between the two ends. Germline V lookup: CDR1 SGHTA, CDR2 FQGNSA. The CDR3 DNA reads TGTGCCAGCAGCCCCCGCCCTGGACGGAGCTACGAGCAGTACTTC. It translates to CASSPRPGRSYEQYF.

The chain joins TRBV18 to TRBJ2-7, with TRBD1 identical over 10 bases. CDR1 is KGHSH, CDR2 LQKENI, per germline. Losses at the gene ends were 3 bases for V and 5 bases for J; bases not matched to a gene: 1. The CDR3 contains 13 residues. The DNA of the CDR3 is TGTGCCAGCTCACCCGGGACAGGGGACGAGCAGTACTTC. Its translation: CASSPGTGDEQYF.

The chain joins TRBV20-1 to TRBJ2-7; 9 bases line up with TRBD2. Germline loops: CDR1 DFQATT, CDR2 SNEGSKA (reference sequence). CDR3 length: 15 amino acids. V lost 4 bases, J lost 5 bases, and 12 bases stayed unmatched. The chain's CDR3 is CSANRAGGGGHEQYF. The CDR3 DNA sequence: TGCAGTGCTAACAGAGCGGGAGGAGGTGGGCACGAGCAGTACTTC.

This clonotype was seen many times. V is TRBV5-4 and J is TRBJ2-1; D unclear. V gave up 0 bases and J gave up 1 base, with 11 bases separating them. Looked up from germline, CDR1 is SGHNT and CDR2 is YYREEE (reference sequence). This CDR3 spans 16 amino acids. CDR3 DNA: TGTGCCAGCAGCTTGGTCGGGCAGTATTCCTACAATGAGCAGTTCTTC. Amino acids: CASSLVGQYSYNEQFF. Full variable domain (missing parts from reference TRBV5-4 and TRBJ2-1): ETGVTQSPTHLIKTRGQQVTLRCSSQSGHNTVSWYQQALGQGPQFIFQYYREEENGRGNFPPRFSGLQFPNYSSELNVNALELDDSALYLCASSLVGQYSYNEQFFGPGTRLTVL.

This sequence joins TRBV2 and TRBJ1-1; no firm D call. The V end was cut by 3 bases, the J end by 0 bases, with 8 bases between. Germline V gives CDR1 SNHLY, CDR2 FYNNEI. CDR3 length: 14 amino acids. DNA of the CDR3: TGTGCCAGCAGTGATCGAGAGATGAACACTGAAGCTTTCTTT. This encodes CASSDREMNTEAFF.

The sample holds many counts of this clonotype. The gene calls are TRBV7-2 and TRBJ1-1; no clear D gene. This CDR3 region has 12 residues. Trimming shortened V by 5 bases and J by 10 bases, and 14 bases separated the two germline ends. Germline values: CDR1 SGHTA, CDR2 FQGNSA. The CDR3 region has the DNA TGTGCCAGCAGCCCTAGGACCCGGGGAGCTTTCTTT. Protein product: CASSPRTRGAFF.

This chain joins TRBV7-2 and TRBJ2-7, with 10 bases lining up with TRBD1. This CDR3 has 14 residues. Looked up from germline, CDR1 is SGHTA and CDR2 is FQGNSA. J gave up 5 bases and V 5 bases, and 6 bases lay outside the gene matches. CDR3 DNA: TGTGCCAGCAGCCCGGGACAGGGGAACGACGAGCAGTACTTC. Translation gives CASSPGQGNDEQYF.